This T cell receptor (beta chain) was sequenced during a study of CD8 T cells in ankylosing spondylitis. Molecular-barcoded quantitative 5'-RACE produced these TCR beta libraries. TCRdb fed the 5' RACE reads into MiXCR, producing one record per CDR3 protein. The sample lists approximately 140,000 distinct CDR3 sequences, around 45% occurring once. Trimming stripped 3 bases from V and 7 bases from J, with 24 bases between. This CDR3 contains 17 residues. This clonotype was seen a handful of times. The antigen is undetermined. General study results and limits: What seemed typical of ankylosing spondylitis blood was a TCR beta motif built from several highly homologous variants. Relatively scarce in peripheral blood, disease-linked clones were CD8+. Significant enrichment of disease-linked clones was reportedly seen in matched ankylosing spondylitis synovial fluid.

The sequenced sample was synovial fluid, either unsorted or a sorted T cell fraction (not recorded which). This receptor was identified in a male donor with ankylosing spondylitis. The gene calls are TRBV12-3 or TRBV12-4 and TRBJ1-2, with D perhaps matching TRBD1 (6 bases). The CDR3 reads CASSFVVAGEGFGGYTF. CDR3 coding DNA: TGTGCCAGCAGTTTCGTTGTGGCAGGGGAAGGTTTCGGTGGCTACACCTTC.